The 7 T cell receptor beta chains below were found in one sample sequenced in a study of T cell responses to AZD1222 COVID-19 vaccine. Libraries were prepared by immunoSEQ multiplex PCR; TCRdb keeps only in-frame clonotypes and omits some of them. Found here are around 110,000 clones, around 91% of them singletons; the top ten hold less than 25%. The starting material was peripheral blood, obtained on day 0 of AZD1222 vaccination. These receptors were obtained from an adult in good health.

CDR3 DNA: TGTGCCAGCAGCTTCCATTACGAGCAGTACTTC. Protein: CASSFHYEQYF. V usage is TRBV5-6 and J usage is TRBJ2-7; no reliable D call. V dropped 2 bases and J dropped 4 bases, with 4 bases sitting between them. Germline lookup yields CDR1 SGHDT and CDR2 YYEEEE. This CDR3 has 11 amino acids.

J is TRBJ2-3 and V is TRBV4-2; possible D gene TRBD2, 6 bases. V dropped 0 bases and J dropped 1 base, with 14 bases sitting between them. The CDR3 runs 17 residues. CDR1 LGHNA and CDR2 YNFKEQ come from the germline V gene. CDR3 sequence reads: CASSQEGRGGGTDTQYF. The DNA of the CDR3 is TGTGCCAGCAGCCAAGAGGGGCGGGGAGGCGGCACAGATACGCAGTATTTT.

CDR3 nucleotide sequence: TGTGCCAGCTCACTCTTCTCTCAGGGAGGGGGCACTGAAGCTTTCTTT. This codes for CASSLFSQGGGTEAFF. V and J are TRBV18 and TRBJ1-1; TRBD1 is a possible D gene (6 bases). The germline V gene encodes CDR1 KGHSH and CDR2 LQKENI. The CDR3 length is 16 residues. Trimming took 4 bases from V and 4 from J, leaving 19 bases between them.

The chain couples TRBV15 to TRBJ2-4, with 10 bases matching TRBD2. The CDR3 contains 18 residues. Trimming took 1 base from V and 8 from J; bases not matched to a gene: 14. Per germline, CDR1 LNHNV and CDR2 YYDKDF (reference sequence). The CDR3 DNA sequence: TGTGCCACCAGCAGAGCTCGGTTCACTAGCGGGGAAGGGCACATTCAGTACTTC. Translating gives CATSRARFTSGEGHIQYF.

The V and J genes are TRBV2 and TRBJ1-6; weak D call: TRBD1 (5 bases). There are 14 residues in the CDR3. CDR1 and CDR2 from the germline V gene are SNHLY and FYNNEI. V lost 1 base and J 14 bases, leaving 15 bases between the germline ends. The CDR3 region is CASSEGTPRGALHF. The CDR3 nucleotides are TGTGCCAGCAGTGAAGGGACCCCTCGGGGGGCCCTCCACTTT.

A single count supports this clone. The same CDR3 also results from other DNA sequences found in this sample. V and J are TRBV10-1 and TRBJ1-3; D unclear. Germline-derived CDR1 and CDR2 are WNHNN and SYGVQD (reference sequence). The length of the CDR3 is 14 residues. Deletions cut 0 bases from V and 2 bases from J, with 5 bases between. The CDR3 bases are TGCGCCAGCAGTGAGTCGGGAACTGGAAACACCATATATTTT. Translated, it gives CASSESGTGNTIYF.

The chain employs TRBV7-9 and TRBJ1-5; possibly TRBD1 for D (5 bases). This CDR3 is 14 amino acids long. Trimming left V 3 bases short and J 7 bases short, with 13 bases between. Germline values: CDR1 SEHNR, CDR2 FQNEAQ (reference sequence). The CDR3 region has the DNA TGTGCCAGCAGCTTCGGGGCAGTTGGGCAGCCCCAGCATTTT. Translated, it gives CASSFGAVGQPQHF.